This TCR beta chain came from a study of T cells in Graves' hyperthyroidism and ophthalmopathy. Study summary: Peripheral blood was drawn at first diagnosis, prior to all treatment.

Trimming took 3 bases from V and 8 from J, leaving 11 bases between them. Germline V gene lookup returns CDR1 SGHTA and CDR2 FQGNSA. CDR3 size: 14 residues. Study-wide findings and caveats: Before onset, ophthalmopathy was predicted by the model a median around 6 months earlier. Most clonotypes expanded in the thyroid (above 0.001) were also present in blood.

Remarks on this clonotype: Its antigen is unknown.

Amplified TCR beta CDR3 regions derived from RNA transcripts. First-round RT-PCR of the TCR CDR3 relied on the HTBI primer set. TCRdb reanalysed the multiplex PCR reads using MiXCR and keeps one entry per CDR3 protein. The table has 700,000 to 850,000 distinct CDR3 sequences, around a third seen once. Source material for PBMCs was around 10 ml fresh peripheral blood. The rearrangement uses TRBV7-2 and TRBJ1-6, with D uncertain. This clonotype originated in a woman aged 40 to 50 with Graves' hyperthyroidism. Source material: blood. CDR3 sequence reads: CASSFDKDDSPLHF. CDR3 DNA sequence: TGTGCCAGCAGCTTCGACAAGGATGATTCACCCCTCCACTTT.